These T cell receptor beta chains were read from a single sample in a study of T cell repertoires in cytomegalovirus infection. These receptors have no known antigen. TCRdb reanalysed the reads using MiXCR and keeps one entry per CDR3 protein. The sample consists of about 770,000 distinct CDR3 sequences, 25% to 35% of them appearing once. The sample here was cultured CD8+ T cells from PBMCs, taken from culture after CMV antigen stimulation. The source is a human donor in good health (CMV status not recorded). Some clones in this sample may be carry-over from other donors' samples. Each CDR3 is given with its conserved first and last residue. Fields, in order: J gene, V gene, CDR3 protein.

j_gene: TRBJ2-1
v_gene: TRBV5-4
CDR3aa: CASSGELSYNEQFF

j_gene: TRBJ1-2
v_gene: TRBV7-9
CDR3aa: CASPAGTGARDVRYTF

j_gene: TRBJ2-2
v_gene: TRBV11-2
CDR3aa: CASSLTPGQGTGELFF

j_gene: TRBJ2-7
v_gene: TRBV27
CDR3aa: CASSLSSGGTYEQYF

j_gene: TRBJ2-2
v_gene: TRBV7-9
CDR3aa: CATVLGTGELFF

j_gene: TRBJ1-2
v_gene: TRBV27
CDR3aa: CASSLRWDREFGYTF

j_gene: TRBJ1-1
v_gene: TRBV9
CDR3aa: CASSVGTDEYTEAFF

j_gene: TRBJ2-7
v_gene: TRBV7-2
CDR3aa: CASRTGSSYEQYF

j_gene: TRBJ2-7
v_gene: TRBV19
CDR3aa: CASSIVANPVYEQYF

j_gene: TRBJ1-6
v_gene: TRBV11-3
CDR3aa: CASSSTTGGPDNSPLHF

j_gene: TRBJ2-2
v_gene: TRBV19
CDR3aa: CASSPGSTNTGELFF

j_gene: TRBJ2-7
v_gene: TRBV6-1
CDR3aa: CASSPLGTLSYEQYF

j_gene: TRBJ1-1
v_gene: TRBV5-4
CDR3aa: CASSSLTEFTEAFF

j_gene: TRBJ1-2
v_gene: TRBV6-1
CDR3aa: CASSEEGTYYGYTF

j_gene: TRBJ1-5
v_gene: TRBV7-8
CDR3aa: CASSAASGNQPQHF

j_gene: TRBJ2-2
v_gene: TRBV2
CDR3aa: CASSAASGGPNTGELFF

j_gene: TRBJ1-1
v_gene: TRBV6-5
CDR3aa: CASSYRTNTEAFF

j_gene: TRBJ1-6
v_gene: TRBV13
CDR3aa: CASSSQTDNSPLHF

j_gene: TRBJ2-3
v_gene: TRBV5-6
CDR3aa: CASRSTDSTDTQYF

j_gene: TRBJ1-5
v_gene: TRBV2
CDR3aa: CASSPRGYGNQPQHF

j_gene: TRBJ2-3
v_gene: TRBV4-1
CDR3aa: CASSQATSGAKATQYF

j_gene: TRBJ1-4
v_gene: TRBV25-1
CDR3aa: CASSESRQGNEKLFF

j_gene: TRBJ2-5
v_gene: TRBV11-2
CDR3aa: CASSARDRSGETQYF

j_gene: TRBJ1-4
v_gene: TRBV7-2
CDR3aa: CASSPRRSGHAAPNEKLFF

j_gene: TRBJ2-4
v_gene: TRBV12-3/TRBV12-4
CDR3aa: CASSLVLFGAKNIQYF

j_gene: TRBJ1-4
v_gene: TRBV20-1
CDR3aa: CSARDPSGTGSHEKLFF

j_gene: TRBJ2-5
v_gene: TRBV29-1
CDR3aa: CSAHPPGDQETQYF

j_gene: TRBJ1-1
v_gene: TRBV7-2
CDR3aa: CASSNRQGSTEAFF

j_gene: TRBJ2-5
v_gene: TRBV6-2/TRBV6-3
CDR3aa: CASSQEISPQETQYF

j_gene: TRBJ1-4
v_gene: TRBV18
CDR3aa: CASSPGREKLFF

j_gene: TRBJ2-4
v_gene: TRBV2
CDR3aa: CASSDPGNRYIQYF

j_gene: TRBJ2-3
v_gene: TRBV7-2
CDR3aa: CASSLRIQGTDTQYF

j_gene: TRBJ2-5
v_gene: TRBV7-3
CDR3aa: CASSSVEGVGTQYF

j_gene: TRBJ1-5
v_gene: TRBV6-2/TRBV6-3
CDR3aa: CASSTQGSNQPQHF

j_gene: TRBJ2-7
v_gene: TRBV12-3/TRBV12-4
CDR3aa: CASSFRGSTYEQYF

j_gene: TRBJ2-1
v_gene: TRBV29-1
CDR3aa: CSVEDRRNEQFF

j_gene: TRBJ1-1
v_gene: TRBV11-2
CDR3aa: CASSYWLGPDLNTEAFF

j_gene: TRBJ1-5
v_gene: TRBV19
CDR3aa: CASSIDGPGPNQPQHF

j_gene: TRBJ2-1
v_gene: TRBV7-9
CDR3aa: CASSSGQRYYNEQFF

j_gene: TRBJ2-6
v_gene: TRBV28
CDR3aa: CASSLWAGQGDGANVLTF

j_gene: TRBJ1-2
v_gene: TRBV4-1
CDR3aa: CASSQDTGIYYGYTF

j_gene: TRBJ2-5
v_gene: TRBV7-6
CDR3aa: CASSPHPPTSGEETQYF

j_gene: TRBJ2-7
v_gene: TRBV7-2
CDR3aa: CASSRWTALVQYEQYF

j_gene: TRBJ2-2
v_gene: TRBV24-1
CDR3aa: CATSDVRGQIPGELFF

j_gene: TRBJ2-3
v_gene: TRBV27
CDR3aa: CATKGLDSADTQYF

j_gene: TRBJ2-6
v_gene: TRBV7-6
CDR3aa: CASSLAPTGANVLTF

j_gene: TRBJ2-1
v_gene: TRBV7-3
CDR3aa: CASSFGPLGPYNEQFF

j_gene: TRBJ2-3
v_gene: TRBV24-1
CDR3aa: CATTRACTDTQYF

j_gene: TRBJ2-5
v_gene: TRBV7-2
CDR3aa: CASSLRGDRVISETQYF

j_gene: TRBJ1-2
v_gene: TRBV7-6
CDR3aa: CASSLEGFGGYTF

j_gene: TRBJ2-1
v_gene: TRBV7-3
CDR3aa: CASSLNLFF

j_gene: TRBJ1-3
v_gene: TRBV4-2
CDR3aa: CASSQGTGGTDTIYF

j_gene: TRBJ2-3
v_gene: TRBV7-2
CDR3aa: CASSYGPGQGGEATDTQYF